This T cell receptor beta chain was recorded in a study of shared clonotypes between healthy human individuals. Profiled with immunoSEQ multiplex PCR; TCRdb holds only in-frame clones, not every one. The sample has about 980,000 clones; about 80% are singletons. Germline V gene lookup returns CDR1 SGHRS and CDR2 YFSETQ. This CDR3 contains 14 residues. Trimming took off 0 bases at V and 5 bases at J, with 8 bases between the two ends. As regards this clone: In the same sample, other DNA sequences code for this CDR3.

The sequence was obtained from a man younger than 35 in good health. Sequencing was carried out using memory CD4+ T cells sorted from blood. Subset: CD45RA-negative fraction. The genes are TRBV5-1 and TRBJ2-2; D is ambiguous. CDR3 loop: CASSLGAATGELFF. In nucleotides, the CDR3 is TGCGCCAGCAGCTTGGGGGCAGCAACCGGGGAGCTGTTTTTT.